The 4 T cell receptor beta chains below all came from one sample that was sequenced in a study of blood T cell repertoires in COVID-19. TCRdb's copy holds only in-frame clones and misses some; the assay was immunoSEQ multiplex PCR. The sample lists about 210,000 clones; 70% to 85% were seen once. The sequencing sample was made of peripheral blood. The receptors originated from a man aged 50-59 years with active or convalescent COVID-19.

The chain employs TRBV28 and TRBJ2-5; 7 nucleotides agree with TRBD1. Germline CDR1 and CDR2: MDHEN and SYDVKM. The CDR3 totals 14 residues. V dropped 3 bases and J dropped 3; count of bases not matched to a gene: 4. CDR3 loop: CASSLYGQEETQYF. The CDR3 DNA sequence: TGTGCCAGCAGTTTGTATGGACAGGAAGAGACCCAGTACTTC.

The chain has TRBV6-2 or TRBV6-3 and TRBJ2-2; no reliable D call. Between the trimmed V and J ends, which lost 4 bases and 1 base, there was a span of 4 bases. Looked up from germline, CDR1 is MNHEY and CDR2 is SVGEGT. CDR3 length: 13 residues. In DNA form, the CDR3 reads TGTGCCAGCAGTTCCCTGAACACCGGGGAGCTGTTTTTT. Its translation is CASSSLNTGELFF.

The chain has TRBV7-2 and TRBJ2-3; no clear D gene. Germline CDR1 and CDR2: SGHTA and FQGNSA. Trimming cost V 5 bases and J 3 bases, with 9 bases left between them. This CDR3 region has 13 residues. The CDR3 region has the DNA TGTGCCAGCAGCCAGTCGCCTACAGATACGCAGTATTTT. It codes for CASSQSPTDTQYF. The variable domain in full, completed from reference TRBV7-2 and TRBJ2-3, reads GAGVSQSPSNKVTEKGKDVELRCDPISGHTALYWYRQSLGQGLEFLIYFQGNSAPDKSGLPSDRFSAERTGGSVSTLTIQRTQQEDSAVYLCASSQSPTDTQYFGPGTRLTVL.

The count of this clone is one. The rearrangement links TRBV28 to TRBJ2-3, with 7 bases identical to TRBD2. This CDR3 has 14 residues. CDR1 and CDR2 from the germline V gene are MDHEN and SYDVKM. V shed 1 base, J shed 14 bases, and the junction held 12 bases outside the gene matches. The CDR3 here is CASSLLAGSPGGYF. CDR3 sequence (DNA): TGTGCCAGCAGTTTATTAGCGGGCTCTCCCGGGGGGTATTTT.